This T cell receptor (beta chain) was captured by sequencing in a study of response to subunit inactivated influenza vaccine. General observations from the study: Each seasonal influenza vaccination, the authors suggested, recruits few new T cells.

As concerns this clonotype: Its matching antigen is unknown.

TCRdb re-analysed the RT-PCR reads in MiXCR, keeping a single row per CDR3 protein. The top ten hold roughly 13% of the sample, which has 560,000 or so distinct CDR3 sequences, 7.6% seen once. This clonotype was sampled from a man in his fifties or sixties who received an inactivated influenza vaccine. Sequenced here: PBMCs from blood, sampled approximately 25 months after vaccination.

The CDR3 loop reads CASSLEGQRYTEAFF. In nucleotides, the CDR3 is TGCGCCAGCAGCTTGGAAGGACAGAGATACACTGAAGCTTTCTTT. The rearrangement joins TRBV5-1 to TRBJ1-1; tentatively, D is TRBD1 (6 bases). This CDR3 has 15 residues. V was pared by 0 bases and J by 3 bases, with 12 bases between. The germline CDR1 and CDR2 sequences are SGHRS and YFSETQ.